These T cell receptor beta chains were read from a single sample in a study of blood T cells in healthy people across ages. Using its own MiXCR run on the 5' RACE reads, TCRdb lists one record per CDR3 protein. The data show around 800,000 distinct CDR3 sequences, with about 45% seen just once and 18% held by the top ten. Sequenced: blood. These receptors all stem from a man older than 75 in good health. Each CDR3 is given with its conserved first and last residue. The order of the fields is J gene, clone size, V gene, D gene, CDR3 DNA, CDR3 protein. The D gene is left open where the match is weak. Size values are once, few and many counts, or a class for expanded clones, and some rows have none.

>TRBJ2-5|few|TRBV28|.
TGTGCCAGCCAGAAAGCAGGGGTAGAGACCCAGTACTTC
CASQKAGVETQYF
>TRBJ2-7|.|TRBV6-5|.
TGTGCCAGCAGACAAACAGGGATTTCCTACGAGCAGTACTTC
CASRQTGISYEQYF
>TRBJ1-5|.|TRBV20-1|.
TGCAGTGCTAGGGCTGGGCACCTGGGTAGGAGCAATCAGCCCCAGCATTTT
CSARAGHLGRSNQPQHF
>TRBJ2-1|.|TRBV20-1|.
TGCAGTGCTAGTTCCGGGGGGCTGTACAATGAGCAGTTCTTC
CSASSGGLYNEQFF
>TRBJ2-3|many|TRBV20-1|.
TGCAGTGCTAGAGATTTTTGGGCAGATACGCAGTATTTT
CSARDFWADTQYF
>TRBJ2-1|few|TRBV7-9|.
TGTGCCAGCAGCCCCCGGGTGGGGCCCTACAATGAGCAGTTCTTC
CASSPRVGPYNEQFF
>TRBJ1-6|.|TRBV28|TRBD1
TGTGCCAGCAGTTTAGTAGCAGGGGGCCTATCACCCCTCCACTTT
CASSLVAGGLSPLHF
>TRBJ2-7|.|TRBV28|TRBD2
TGTGCCAGCAGTTTGTACACTAGCGGTTACGAGCAGTACTTC
CASSLYTSGYEQYF
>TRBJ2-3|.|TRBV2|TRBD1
TGTGCCAGCGCTGCAGGGGGCAGCACAGATACGCAGTATTTT
CASAAGGSTDTQYF
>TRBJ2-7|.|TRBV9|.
TGTGCCAGCAGCGTAGAGACGGGAGCCTACAATGAGCAGTACTTC
CASSVETGAYNEQYF
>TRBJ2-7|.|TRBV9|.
TGTGCCAGCAGCGTAGATGCGGGCACGACCTACGAGCAGTACTTC
CASSVDAGTTYEQYF
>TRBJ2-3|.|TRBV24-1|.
TGTGCCACCATGGCCCGGGGCGGCACAGATACGCAGTATTTT
CATMARGGTDTQYF
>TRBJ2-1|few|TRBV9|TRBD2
TGTGCCAGCAGCGTAGAAGGCGGGAGGTCCTACAATGAGCAGTTCTTC
CASSVEGGRSYNEQFF
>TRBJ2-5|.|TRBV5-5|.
TGTGCCAGCAGCCCCAGGGTAAATGAGCAGTACTTC
CASSPRVNEQYF
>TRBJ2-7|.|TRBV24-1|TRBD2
TGTGCCACCAAGGCGGGGGGTAGCTCCTACAATGAGCAGTACTTC
CATKAGGSSYNEQYF
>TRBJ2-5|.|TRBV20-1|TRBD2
TGCAGTGCTAGGGACCTAGCGGGAGCCAATTACAATGAGCAGTACTTC
CSARDLAGANYNEQYF
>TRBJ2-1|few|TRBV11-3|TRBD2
TGTGCCAGCACCTCCCGGGCGGGCGGGAGTTCTAGGAATGAGCAGTTCTTC
CASTSRAGGSSRNEQFF
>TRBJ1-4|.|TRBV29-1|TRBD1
TGCAGCGTGGGGACAGGGGGTGATGAAAAACTGTTTTTT
CSVGTGGDEKLFF
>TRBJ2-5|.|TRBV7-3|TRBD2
TGTGCCAGCAGCTTATCTAGCGGGAGGGCCTGGGATGAGCAGTACTTC
CASSLSSGRAWDEQYF
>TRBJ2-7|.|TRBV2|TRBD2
TGTGCCAGCAGCCTAAGCGGGGGGGTTTGGAGCGAGCAGTACTTC
CASSLSGGVWSEQYF
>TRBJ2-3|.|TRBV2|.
TGTGCCAGCCAAGCGGAGGTGACAGATACGCAGTATTTT
CASQAEVTDTQYF
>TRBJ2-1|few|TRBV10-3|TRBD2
TGTGCCATCAGTGAGCCGGGACTAGCGGCCTCCTACAATGAGCAGTTCTTC
CAISEPGLAASYNEQFF
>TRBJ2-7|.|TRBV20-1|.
TGCAGTGCTAGCTTAAGCCCTGCCGGGACTTACTACGAGCAGTACTTC
CSASLSPAGTYYEQYF
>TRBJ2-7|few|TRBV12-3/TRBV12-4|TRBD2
TGTGCCAGCAGTTGGCTAGCGGGAGCCTACGAGCAGTACTTC
CASSWLAGAYEQYF
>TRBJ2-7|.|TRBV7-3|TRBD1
TGTGCCAGCAGCTTAATTGGCAGGGGGCCTGACGGGAGCTCCTACAATGAGCAGTACTTC
CASSLIGRGPDGSSYNEQYF
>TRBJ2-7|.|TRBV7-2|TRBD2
TGTGCCAGCAGCTTAACTAGCGGGGCGAGCTCCTACGAGCAGTACTTC
CASSLTSGASSYEQYF
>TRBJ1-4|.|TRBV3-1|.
TGTGCCAGCAGCCAAGGGGTCCCGGGCGATGAAAAACTGTTTTTT
CASSQGVPGDEKLFF